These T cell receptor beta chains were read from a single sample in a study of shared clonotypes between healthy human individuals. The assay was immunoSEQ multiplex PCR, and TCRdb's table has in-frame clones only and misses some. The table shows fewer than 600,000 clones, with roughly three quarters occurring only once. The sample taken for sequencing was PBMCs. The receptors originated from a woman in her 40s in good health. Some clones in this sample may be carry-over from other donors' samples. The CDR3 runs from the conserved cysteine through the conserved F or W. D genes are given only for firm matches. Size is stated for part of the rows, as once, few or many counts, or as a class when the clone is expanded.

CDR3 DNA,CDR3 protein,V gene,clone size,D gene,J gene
TGCGCCAGCAGCCAACTGGGGAACCAAGAGACCCAGTACTTC,CASSQLGNQETQYF,TRBV4-1,few,.,TRBJ2-5
TGTGCCAGCAGCCAAGGTCCCCTAAGTCCAAATCCTAACTATGGCTACACCTTC,CASSQGPLSPNPNYGYTF,TRBV4-2,.,.,TRBJ1-2
TGCGCCAGCAGTGGTTCCGGGACAGCCGCCTACGAGCAGTACTTC,CASSGSGTAAYEQYF,TRBV10-1,few,TRBD1,TRBJ2-7
TGTGCCAGCAGCCAAGACTCTAGCGGGAGCTACGAGCAGTACTTC,CASSQDSSGSYEQYF,TRBV14,.,TRBD2,TRBJ2-7
TGTGCCAGCAGCTTGGGGGCCGAACCCAGCCTTGCAACTAATGAAAAACTGTTTTTT,CASSLGAEPSLATNEKLFF,TRBV5-8,.,.,TRBJ1-4
TGCGCCAGTCGAGGGGGAACCCAGAGCTATGGCTACACCTTC,CASRGGTQSYGYTF,TRBV5-1,.,.,TRBJ1-2
TGTGCCAGCAGCTTAGCGAATCACGCCGGCGGGGAGACCCAGTACTTC,CASSLANHAGGETQYF,TRBV7-2,.,.,TRBJ2-5
TGTGCCAGCTCGGACGGGATCTACGAGCAGTACTTC,CASSDGIYEQYF,TRBV6-1,.,.,TRBJ2-7
TGTGCCAGCAGCGCCCGACTAGACCCCACCGGGGAGCTGTTTTTT,CASSARLDPTGELFF,TRBV9,few,.,TRBJ2-2
TGTGCCAGCAGTTTCCAGCGGGACACCGGGGAGCTGTTTTTT,CASSFQRDTGELFF,TRBV27,.,.,TRBJ2-2
TGTGCCAGCAGTGAGGCGAAGCAGTACTTC,CASSEAKQYF,TRBV2,medium-sized,.,TRBJ2-7
TGCAGTGCTAGGAGGGGAAACACCATATATTTT,CSARRGNTIYF,TRBV20-1,.,.,TRBJ1-3
TGTGCCAGCAGCTTCACTGGGGCCAACGTCCTGACTTTC,CASSFTGANVLTF,TRBV11-2,many,.,TRBJ2-6
TGTGCCAGCTGCCACGACACAGATACGCAGTATTTT,CASCHDTDTQYF,TRBV6-1,.,.,TRBJ2-3
TGTGCCACCAGCAGAGGGCTAGCGGGAGATGAGCAGTACTTC,CATSRGLAGDEQYF,TRBV15,once,TRBD2,TRBJ2-7
TGTGCCAGCAGCTGGGTAGATACGCAGTATTTT,CASSWVDTQYF,TRBV5-8,.,.,TRBJ2-3
TGTGCCAGCAGCTTAGCGCGAGGGGCAGGGATGAGCGGCTACACCTTC,CASSLARGAGMSGYTF,TRBV7-9,.,.,TRBJ1-2
TGTGCCTGGTGGGGGGCGAAGGGCTACACCTTC,CAWWGAKGYTF,TRBV30,.,.,TRBJ1-2
TGTGCCACCGTCCATACAGGTTATAGCAATCAGCCCCAGCATTTT,CATVHTGYSNQPQHF,TRBV28,.,.,TRBJ1-5
TGCGCCAGCAGCCAGGACCTGATTGGGGGCGATTCCTACGAGCAGTACTTC,CASSQDLIGGDSYEQYF,TRBV4-3,.,.,TRBJ2-7
TGTGCCAGTAGTTTTGGGACAGGGAACACTGAAGCTTTCTTT,CASSFGTGNTEAFF,TRBV19,.,TRBD1,TRBJ1-1
TGTGCCAGCAGCTTGCAGGGGGCGGGAACTGAAGCTTTCTTT,CASSLQGAGTEAFF,TRBV7-9,.,TRBD1,TRBJ1-1
TGCGCCAGCAGCCAAGGAAAAGGACTAGCGGGCGCAGATACGCAGTATTTT,CASSQGKGLAGADTQYF,TRBV4-3,few,TRBD2,TRBJ2-3
TGTGCCAGCAGCTTAAGGGGAACTAGCACAGATACGCAGTATTTT,CASSLRGTSTDTQYF,TRBV11-2,once,.,TRBJ2-3
TGTGCCAGCTCACCGGCAACGGGGCTGGAAGAGACCCAGTACTTC,CASSPATGLEETQYF,TRBV18,many,.,TRBJ2-5
TGTGCCAGCTCACCAGACGGGAGGCCGCGGGGGACCCAGTACTTC,CASSPDGRPRGTQYF,TRBV18,.,TRBD2,TRBJ2-5
TGTGCCAGCAGTTATACAGGGTACCAAGAGACCCAGTACTTC,CASSYTGYQETQYF,TRBV6-5,.,.,TRBJ2-5
TGTGCCAGCCGCCGACAGGGAGATACGCAGTATTTT,CASRRQGDTQYF,TRBV7-9,.,TRBD1,TRBJ2-3
TGTGCCAGTAGTGGGGGGTTTAATCAGCCCCAGCATTTT,CASSGGFNQPQHF,TRBV19,.,.,TRBJ1-5
TGTGCCAGTTACGAGCAGTACTTC,CASYEQYF,TRBV6-4,.,.,TRBJ2-7
TGTGCCAGCAGTGAAAGAAACCAGGGGACAGATACGCAGTATTTT,CASSERNQGTDTQYF,TRBV2,.,.,TRBJ2-3
TGTGCCAGCAGCGTAGTGACAACGAACACTGAAGCTTTCTTT,CASSVVTTNTEAFF,TRBV9,.,.,TRBJ1-1
TGCGCCAGCATTTCCGGGGGCTCCTACGAGCAGTACTTC,CASISGGSYEQYF,TRBV10-2,.,.,TRBJ2-7
TGTGCCAGCAGTTTAAGTTTAGACAGGGGGATTGCCGGGGAGCTGTTTTTT,CASSLSLDRGIAGELFF,TRBV28,.,TRBD1,TRBJ2-2
TGTGCCAGCACCCAAGGGGGTGACACCGGGGAGCTGTTTTTT,CASTQGGDTGELFF,TRBV6-1,.,.,TRBJ2-2
TGTGCCAGCAGCTTAGTACCGCGTCAGACCGGGGAGCTGTTTTTT,CASSLVPRQTGELFF,TRBV11-2,.,.,TRBJ2-2
TGCGCCAGCAGCCAAGATCGGGACTGGAGCTCCTACAATGAGCAGTTCTTC,CASSQDRDWSSYNEQFF,TRBV4-1,.,.,TRBJ2-1
TGTGCCAGCTCACCACGCCGACCCGGAACTCCTGAGCAGTTCTTC,CASSPRRPGTPEQFF,TRBV18,.,.,TRBJ2-1
TGTGCCGGCTCCCGGACAGGGGACGAGACCCAGTACTTC,CAGSRTGDETQYF,TRBV18,.,TRBD1,TRBJ2-5
TGTGCCAGCAGCTTATCGATCGGGGCAGCGTCTAACTATGGCTACACCTTC,CASSLSIGAASNYGYTF,TRBV11-2,once,.,TRBJ1-2
TGTGCCAGCTCACTGGGACCCCCGGACGGTAATGAAAAACTGTTTTTT,CASSLGPPDGNEKLFF,TRBV18,.,.,TRBJ1-4
TGTGCCAGCTCACCCGACAGAAGGGCGGGAAACACCATATATTTT,CASSPDRRAGNTIYF,TRBV18,once,.,TRBJ1-3
TGCGCCAGCAGCTTGGCCAACTCTGGGGCCAACGTCCTGACTTTC,CASSLANSGANVLTF,TRBV5-1,.,.,TRBJ2-6
TGTGCCAGCTCACCATCGGGACAGGGGGCCGACGAGCAGTACTTC,CASSPSGQGADEQYF,TRBV18,.,TRBD1,TRBJ2-7
TGTGCCAGCAGACCTGACAGACTGGGTCAGCCCCAGCATTTT,CASRPDRLGQPQHF,TRBV28,.,.,TRBJ1-5
TGTGCCAGCAGCCCCGGACCGGTAAGAACTGAAGCTTTCTTT,CASSPGPVRTEAFF,TRBV6-1,.,.,TRBJ1-1
TGTGCCTCACCCGGGGGTAACACTGAAGCTTTCTTT,CASPGGNTEAFF,TRBV11-3,.,.,TRBJ1-1
TGTGCCAGCAGCTTAGGCGGGAGGCCGAGGGATGAGCAGTTCTTC,CASSLGGRPRDEQFF,TRBV7-2,.,TRBD2,TRBJ2-1
TGTGCCAGCACCCTAAGCGGGAGGAATGACGAGCAGTACTTC,CASTLSGRNDEQYF,TRBV5-4,.,TRBD2,TRBJ2-7
TGTGCCAGTACCCTTGGGGGCTCTGGGGCCAACGTCCTGACTTTC,CASTLGGSGANVLTF,TRBV19,.,.,TRBJ2-6
TGTGCCAGTAGTATTCTCAAGAACTATGGCTACACCTTC,CASSILKNYGYTF,TRBV19,.,.,TRBJ1-2
TGTGCCAGCAGTTTATCAAGGTATCGGTCCTCCTACGAGCAGTACTTC,CASSLSRYRSSYEQYF,TRBV28,.,.,TRBJ2-7
TGTGCCAGCAGGGGGGCAATTGTGGGGTCAGAAAAACTGTTTTTT,CASRGAIVGSEKLFF,TRBV6-5,.,.,TRBJ1-4
TGCAGCGCCACCAGACAGGACTCCTACGAGCAGTACTTC,CSATRQDSYEQYF,TRBV29-1,few,.,TRBJ2-7
TGTGCCAGCAGCTCTCTTCGGGACTTCGATTACAATGAGCAGTTCTTC,CASSSLRDFDYNEQFF,TRBV7-8,.,.,TRBJ2-1
TGCGCCAGCAGCCGCCGAGACAGGGAACAAGAGACCCAGTACTTC,CASSRRDREQETQYF,TRBV5-1,.,TRBD1,TRBJ2-5
TGTGCCAGCAGCTTAGGCCTAGCGGGAGTCGTTGGGAATGAGCAGTTCTTC,CASSLGLAGVVGNEQFF,TRBV7-2,.,TRBD2,TRBJ2-1
TGTGCCAGCAGCAGACAGGGTACCGCGGGCTACACCTTC,CASSRQGTAGYTF,TRBV6-5,.,TRBD1,TRBJ1-2
TGTGCCAGCAGCTTAGGAGGGGGTCGAACTAATGAAAAACTGTTTTTT,CASSLGGGRTNEKLFF,TRBV7-9,.,.,TRBJ1-4